This T cell receptor beta chain was sequenced during a study of T cells in Graves' hyperthyroidism and ophthalmopathy. Researchers amplified the TCR beta CDR3 regions from RNA transcripts. TCR CDR3 regions were first amplified by RT-PCR with HTBI primers. TCRdb reprocessed the multiplex PCR reads via MiXCR and lists one record per CDR3 protein. The sample lists 650,000 to 800,000 distinct CDR3 sequences, 40% to 55% occurring once. Trimming shortened V by 5 bases and J by 2 bases, and 10 bases separated the two germline ends. The CDR3 loop spans 12 amino acids. Germline CDR1 is DFQATT and CDR2 is SNEGSKA (reference sequence). Study results and limitations: Blood also held most thyroid clonotypes expanded beyond 0.001.

Worth noting for this clonotype: The antigen is undetermined.

The sample was peripheral blood or thyroid tissue (not recorded which). This TCR derives from an adult man with Graves' disease, either hyperthyroidism or ophthalmopathy (not recorded which). V gene TRBV20-1 combines with J gene TRBJ2-7, with D perhaps matching TRBD2 (5 bases). The CDR3 protein is CSAHSATYEQYF. The DNA of the CDR3 is TGCAGTGCTCATAGCGCCACCTACGAGCAGTACTTC.